This T cell receptor (beta chain) was obtained from a study of shared clonotypes between healthy human individuals. V was pared by 4 bases and J by 4 bases, with 8 bases between. The CDR3 is 11 residues long. Per the germline V gene, CDR1 is GTSNPN and CDR2 is SVGIG (reference sequence). Overall study results and limits: Relative to memory subsets, naive subsets generally showed larger estimated richness.

As to this clone: No antigen is known for it.

The repertoire was sequenced with immunoSEQ multiplex PCR; TCRdb's copy has only in-frame clones and lacks some. The repertoire holds roughly 1 million clones, with roughly 70% as singletons. Specimen: memory CD4+ T cells sorted from blood. Regarding subset: CD45RA-negative fraction. This TCR was sampled from a man aged 18 to 29 in good health. The chain uses TRBV30 and TRBJ2-7, with D tentatively TRBD1 (6 bases). CDR3 residues: CAWKGTYEQYF. The CDR3 bases are TGTGCCTGGAAAGGGACATACGAGCAGTACTTC.